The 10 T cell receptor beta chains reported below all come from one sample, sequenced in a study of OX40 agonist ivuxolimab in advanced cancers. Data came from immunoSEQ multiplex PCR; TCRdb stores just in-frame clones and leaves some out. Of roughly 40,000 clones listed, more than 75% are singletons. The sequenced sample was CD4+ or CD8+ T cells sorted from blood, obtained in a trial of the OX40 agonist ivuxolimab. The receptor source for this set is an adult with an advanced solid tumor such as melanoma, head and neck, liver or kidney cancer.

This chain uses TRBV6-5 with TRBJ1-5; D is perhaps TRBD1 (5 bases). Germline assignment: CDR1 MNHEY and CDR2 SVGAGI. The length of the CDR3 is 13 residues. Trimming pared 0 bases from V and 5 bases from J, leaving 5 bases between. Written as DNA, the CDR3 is TGTGCCAGCAGTTACTCAGGGGATCAGCCCCAGCATTTT. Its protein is CASSYSGDQPQHF.

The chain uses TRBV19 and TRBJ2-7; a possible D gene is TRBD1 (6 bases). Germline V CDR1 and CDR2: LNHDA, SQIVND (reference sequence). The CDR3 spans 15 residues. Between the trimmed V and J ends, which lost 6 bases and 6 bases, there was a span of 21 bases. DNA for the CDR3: TGTGCCAGTAGCTCCTGGACAGAAAGTACGGGCGAGCAGTACTTC. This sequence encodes CASSSWTESTGEQYF.

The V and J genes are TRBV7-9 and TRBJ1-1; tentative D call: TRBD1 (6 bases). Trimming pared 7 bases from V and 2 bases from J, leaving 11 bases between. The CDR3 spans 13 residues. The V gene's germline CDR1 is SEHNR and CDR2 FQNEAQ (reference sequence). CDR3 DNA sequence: TGTGCCAGCACCGAGGGGGGTAACACTGAAGCTTTCTTT. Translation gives CASTEGGNTEAFF.

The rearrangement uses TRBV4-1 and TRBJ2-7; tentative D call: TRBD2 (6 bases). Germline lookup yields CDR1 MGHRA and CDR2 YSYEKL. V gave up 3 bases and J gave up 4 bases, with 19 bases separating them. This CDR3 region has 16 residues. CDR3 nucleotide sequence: TGCGCCAGCAGCCATGGCGGCACTAGCCCGCCGTACGAGCAGTACTTC. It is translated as CASSHGGTSPPYEQYF.

The CDR3 DNA reads TGCGCCAGCACTCCATCACTAGCCCCCTACGAGCAGTACTTC. This translates into CASTPSLAPYEQYF. The rearrangement uses TRBV5-1 and TRBJ2-7; D perhaps matches TRBD2 (6 bases). V shed 6 bases and J shed 2 bases, with 15 bases lying between them. CDR1 SGHRS and CDR2 YFSETQ come from the germline V gene. The CDR3 has 14 residues.

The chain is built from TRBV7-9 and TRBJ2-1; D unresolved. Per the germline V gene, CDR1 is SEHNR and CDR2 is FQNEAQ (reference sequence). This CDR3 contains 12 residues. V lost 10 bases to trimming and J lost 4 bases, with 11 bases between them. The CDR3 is CATTDPYNEQFF. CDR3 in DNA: TGTGCCACTACGGACCCGTACAATGAGCAGTTCTTC.

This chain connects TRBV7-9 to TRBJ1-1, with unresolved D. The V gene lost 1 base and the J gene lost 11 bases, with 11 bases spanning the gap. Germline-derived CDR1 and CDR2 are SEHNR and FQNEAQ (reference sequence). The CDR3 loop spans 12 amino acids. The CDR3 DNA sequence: TGTGCCAGCAGCTTAGGGCCCGCGGGGGCTTTCTTT. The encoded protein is CASSLGPAGAFF.

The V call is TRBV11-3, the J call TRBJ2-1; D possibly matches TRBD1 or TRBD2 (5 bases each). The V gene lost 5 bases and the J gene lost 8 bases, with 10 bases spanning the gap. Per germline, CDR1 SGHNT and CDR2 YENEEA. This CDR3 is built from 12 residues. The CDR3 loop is CASSTSGHEQFF. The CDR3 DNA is TGTGCCAGCAGCACCTCGGGGCATGAGCAGTTCTTC.

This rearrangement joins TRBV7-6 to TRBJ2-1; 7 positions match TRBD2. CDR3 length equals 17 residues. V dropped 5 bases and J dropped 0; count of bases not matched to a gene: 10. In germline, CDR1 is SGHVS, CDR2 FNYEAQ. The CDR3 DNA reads TGTGCCAGCAGCCTACCACTAGCGAAAAGCTCCTACAATGAGCAGTTCTTC. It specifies CASSLPLAKSSYNEQFF.

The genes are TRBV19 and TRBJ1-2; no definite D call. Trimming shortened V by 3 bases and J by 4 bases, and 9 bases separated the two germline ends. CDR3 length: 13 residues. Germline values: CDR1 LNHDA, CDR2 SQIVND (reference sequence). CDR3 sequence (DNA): TGTGCCAGTAGTATTTCGGGCATCTATGGCTACACCTTC. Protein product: CASSISGIYGYTF.